These 14 T cell receptor beta chains were sequenced from one sample in a study of monozygotic twins with inflammatory bowel disease. TCRdb re-called the 5' RACE reads; one entry per CDR3 protein, DNA not given. The data show approximately 340,000 distinct CDR3 sequences, and the top ten clones hold over 2%. Input material: blood. Receptors originate from a human donor with ulcerative colitis or Crohn's disease, or a healthy co-twin of an affected twin (not recorded which).

This chain links TRBV5-5 with TRBJ2-7; TCRdb lists TRBD1, though no DNA is available to test this call. This CDR3 has 15 amino acids. Per the germline V gene, CDR1 is SGHKS and CDR2 is YYEKEE (reference sequence). CDR3 region: CASSFPGQAHYEQYF.

This chain connects TRBV12-3 or TRBV12-4 to TRBJ2-1; the TCRdb call, TRBD2, lacks DNA for checking. This CDR3 is built from 15 residues. The CDR3 reads CASSNRLAGGGEQFF.

This chain connects TRBV5-1 to TRBJ1-2; the D call of TRBD1 rests on TCRdb alone, since no DNA is present to check it. CDR1 and CDR2 (germline): SGHRS, YFSETQ. The CDR3 covers 13 residues. CDR3 protein: CASSLSQGGGYTF.

CDR3 in amino acids: CASSPFRGGGTDTQYF. This chain connects TRBV7-2 to TRBJ2-3; the D gene TCRdb calls, TRBD1, cannot be checked with no DNA. CDR1 and CDR2 from the germline V gene are SGHTA and FQGNSA. The CDR3 has 16 amino acids.

The chain has TRBV19 and TRBJ1-6; TCRdb designates TRBD1, a call that cannot be tested without DNA. The germline gives CDR1 LNHDA, CDR2 SQIVND (reference sequence). The CDR3 totals 17 residues. The CDR3 sequence: CASTTSGTGAWNSPLHF.

V is TRBV19 and J is TRBJ2-2; TCRdb's D call of TRBD1 is untestable without DNA. CDR1 is LNHDA, CDR2 SQIVND, per germline (reference sequence). The CDR3 totals 17 residues. CDR3 amino acids: CASSTWGQGAQSGELFF.

CDR3 protein: CASSPQGAGTEAFF. The V and J genes are TRBV3-1 and TRBJ1-1; the D gene TCRdb calls, TRBD1, cannot be checked with no DNA. This CDR3 is 14 amino acids long. Germline loops: CDR1 LGHDT, CDR2 YNNKEL (reference sequence). Variable domain in full (rest from reference TRBV3-1 and TRBJ1-1): DTAVSQTPKYLVTQMGNDKSIKCEQNLGHDTMYWYKQDSKKFLKIMFSYNNKELIINETVPNRFSPKSPDKAHLNLHINSLELGDSAVYFCASSPQGAGTEAFFGQGTRLTVV.

V and J are TRBV28 and TRBJ1-5. CDR1 and CDR2 (germline): MDHEN, SYDVKM. The CDR3 extends over 15 amino acids. CDR3 protein: CASSPFSPSNQPQHF.

The chain has TRBV6-1 and TRBJ2-7; TCRdb's D gene call, TRBD1, goes unchecked for lack of DNA. Germline V gene lookup returns CDR1 MNHNS and CDR2 SASEGT. This CDR3 is built from 15 residues. This chain's CDR3 is CASSESQGRVYEQYF.

The V call is TRBV7-2, the J call TRBJ2-1. This CDR3 has 12 amino acids. CDR1 SGHTA and CDR2 FQGNSA come from the germline V gene. The CDR3 here is CASSLFEHEQFF.

The rearrangement uses TRBV14 and TRBJ2-2; absent DNA, TCRdb's TRBD2 call cannot be checked. This CDR3 spans 17 amino acids. Germline CDR1 reads SGHDN; CDR2 reads FVKESK. CDR3 sequence reads: CASSQDPGLAGAGELFF. Full variable domain (rest looked up from reference TRBV14 and TRBJ2-2): EAGVTQFPSHSVIEKGQTVTLRCDPISGHDNLYWYRRVMGKEIKFLLHFVKESKQDESGMPNNRFLAERTGGTYSTLKVQPAELEDSGVYFCASSQDPGLAGAGELFFGEGSRLTVL.

The chain combines TRBV5-1 with TRBJ1-2. CDR1 is SGHRS, CDR2 YFSETQ, per germline. The CDR3 consists of 14 residues. The CDR3 loop reads CASSLSDFNYGYTF.

V usage is TRBV21-1 and J usage is TRBJ2-5; TCRdb's assignment of TRBD1 cannot be checked, as there is no DNA. TRBV21-1 is flagged as a pseudogene. This CDR3 region has 16 residues. This CDR3 is CASSKEARDREETQYF.

CDR3 amino acids: CASRGGDSANQPQHF. The chain links TRBV2 to TRBJ1-5; with no DNA, the TCRdb D assignment of TRBD1 cannot be verified. Germline V CDR1 and CDR2: SNHLY, FYNNEI. This CDR3 has 15 amino acids.